The 10 T cell receptor beta chains given below trace back to one sample, sequenced in a study of shared clonotypes between healthy human individuals. The table came from immunoSEQ multiplex PCR; TCRdb's copy has only in-frame clones and leaves some out. This sample has roughly 2.6 million clones, with just over 90% found just once. Sequences were obtained from naive CD4+ T cells sorted from blood. As for subset: CD45RA+ positively selected. These TCRs come from a man aged 18 to 30 in good health.

The rearrangement uses TRBV19 and TRBJ2-1; a possible D gene is TRBD2 (6 bases). The CDR3 consists of 14 residues. Germline CDR1 is LNHDA and CDR2 is SQIVND (reference sequence). V shed 3 bases and J shed 6 bases, with 12 bases lying between them. The CDR3 sequence is CASSIAGFRNEQFF. The CDR3 DNA reads TGTGCCAGTAGTATCGCGGGGTTCCGCAATGAGCAGTTCTTC. Together with reference TRBV19 and TRBJ2-1, the CDR3 gives the full variable domain: DGGITQSPKYLFRKEGQNVTLSCEQNLNHDAMYWYRQDPGQGLRLIYYSQIVNDFQKGDIAEGYSVSREKKESFPLTVTSAQKNPTAFYLCASSIAGFRNEQFFGPGTRLTVL.

The gene calls are TRBV11-2 and TRBJ1-5; TRBD1 might be the D (6 bases). This CDR3 has 17 residues. Trimming removed 4 bases at V and 0 bases at J, with 16 bases between. CDR1 is SGHAT and CDR2 is FQNNGV in the germline V gene. The CDR3 sequence is CASSSLVGTHSNQPQHF. DNA for the CDR3: TGTGCCAGCAGCTCCTTAGTAGGGACACATAGCAATCAGCCCCAGCATTTT. Based on the CDR3 plus reference TRBV11-2 and TRBJ1-5, the full variable domain is EAGVAQSPRYKIIEKRQSVAFWCNPISGHATLYWYQQILGQGPKLLIQFQNNGVVDDSQLPKDRFSAERLKGVDSTLKIQPAKLEDSAVYLCASSSLVGTHSNQPQHFGDGTRLSIL.

This clone was observed a single time. The chain combines TRBV2 with TRBJ1-5, with D possibly matching TRBD1 (6 bases). Germline CDR1 and CDR2: SNHLY and FYNNEI. The V gene lost 6 bases and the J gene lost 4 bases, with 13 bases spanning the gap. The CDR3 is made up of 14 amino acids. The CDR3, as DNA: TGTGCCAGCAGCCGGGAAGGGGGAAATCAGCCCCAGCATTTT. It codes for CASSREGGNQPQHF.

This chain links TRBV7-8 with TRBJ2-7; no reliable D call. The CDR3 spans 15 residues. Germline CDR1 is SGHVS and CDR2 is FQNEAQ. Trimming removed 4 bases from V and 0 bases from J, with 13 bases in between. CDR3 sequence reads: CASSSLGPVSYEQYF. The CDR3 nucleotides read TGTGCCAGCAGCTCCCTAGGACCAGTCTCCTACGAGCAGTACTTC.

The V and J genes are TRBV7-3 and TRBJ2-2, with D unresolved. CDR3 length: 16 amino acids. The V end lost 4 bases, the J end lost 7 bases, and 19 bases lay between the germline ends. From germline, CDR1 is SGHTA and CDR2 FQGTGA. The CDR3 DNA is TGTGCCAGCAGCTCGTTCGTCCTGACGGTGGGCGGGGAGCTGTTTTTT. Its protein is CASSSFVLTVGGELFF. The variable domain in full, completed from reference TRBV7-3 and TRBJ2-2, reads GAGVSQTPSNKVTEKGKYVELRCDPISGHTALYWYRQSLGQGPEFLIYFQGTGAADDSGLPNDRFFAVRPEGSVSTLKIQRTERGDSAVYLCASSSFVLTVGGELFFGEGSRLTVL.

The table lists this clone with a few counts. The genes are TRBV18 and TRBJ1-2; D unclear. V lost 1 base, J lost 3 bases, and 9 bases lay in between. From germline, CDR1 is KGHSH and CDR2 LQKENI. This CDR3 is 14 amino acids long. In DNA, the CDR3 is TGTGCCAGCTCACCACAAAGGGTTGACTATGGCTACACCTTC. It specifies CASSPQRVDYGYTF.

A remark on this clone: Additional DNA sequences in this sample encode the identical CDR3. The rearrangement links TRBV2 to TRBJ1-1; D is undetermined. Germline V gene sequence: CDR1 SNHLY, CDR2 FYNNEI. The ends were cut back, 4 bases at V and 1 base at J, with 4 bases in the middle. This CDR3 spans 12 amino acids. The DNA for the CDR3 is TGTGCCAGCAGTGCAGAGAACACTGAAGCTTTCTTT. Translating it yields CASSAENTEAFF.

As concerns this clone: Other nucleotide sequences from this sample produce the same CDR3. The gene calls are TRBV19 and TRBJ1-3; TRBD1 is a possible D gene (5 bases). With 3 bases removed from V and 3 bases from J, the gap between germline ends came to 9 bases. The germline CDR1 and CDR2 sequences are LNHDA and SQIVND (reference sequence). CDR3 length: 14 amino acids. The CDR3 DNA reads TGTGCCAGTAGTATCGGGGGTAGTGGAAACACCATATATTTT. It translates to CASSIGGSGNTIYF.

The chain links TRBV6-1 to TRBJ2-6, with unresolved D. From germline, CDR1 is MNHNS and CDR2 SASEGT. The V and J ends lost 8 bases and 0 bases respectively, with 5 bases between them. The CDR3 totals 13 residues. This CDR3 reads CASLSSGANVLTF. The CDR3 nucleotides read TGTGCCAGCCTTTCCTCTGGGGCCAACGTCCTGACTTTC.

The chain couples TRBV5-1 to TRBJ2-7; D not resolved. V dropped 2 bases and J dropped 2 bases, with 8 bases sitting between them. This CDR3 spans 13 amino acids. Germline V lookup: CDR1 SGHRS, CDR2 YFSETQ. CDR3 in DNA: TGCGCCAGCAGCTTTGATAACACCTACGAGCAGTACTTC. Translated: CASSFDNTYEQYF.